This TCR beta chain is drawn from a study of T cell repertoires in cytomegalovirus infection. Study-level points and caveats: Pooled public TCR beta family frequency picked out CMV carriers with the relevant HLA. The study found HLA-C-restricted CMV-specific TCR beta clonotypes dominating the ex vivo response.

Each CDR3 protein is one row after TCRdb ran MiXCR on the reads. The sample lists fewer than 550,000 distinct CDR3 sequences; about 11% were seen once. CDR1 is DFQATT and CDR2 is SNEGSKA in the germline V gene (reference sequence). With 0 bases removed from V and 2 bases from J, the gap between germline ends came to 11 bases. The CDR3 runs to 15 residues. This clonotype was seen more than once but under ten times. What it recognizes is unknown. This sequence originates from a human donor in good health (CMV status not recorded). Some clones in this sample may be carry-over from other donors' samples. Input material: PBMCs. This chain connects TRBV20-1 to TRBJ2-1; D could derive from TRBD1 or TRBD2 (5 bases each). CDR3 nucleotides: TGCAGTGCTAGAGACCCCCGGGACGCCTACAATGAGCAGTTCTTC. Its translation is CSARDPRDAYNEQFF.